These T cell receptor beta chains were read from a single sample in a study of blood T cell repertoires in COVID-19. TCRdb keeps only in-frame clones here, not all; method: immunoSEQ multiplex PCR. The sample includes a few hundred thousand clones, 86% seen only once; the top ten take about 2.2%. Sequenced: peripheral blood. The receptors here all came from a woman aged 50 to 60 with acute or convalescent COVID-19. Each CDR3 is given with its conserved first and last residue. The D gene is left open where the match is weak. A row's size may be missing; if present it is once, few, many or a size class.

>TRBJ1-5|TRBV6-6|.|.
TGTGCCAGCAGCTTCCTACAGGTCCGTCGGCAGCCCCAGCATTTT
CASSFLQVRRQPQHF
>TRBJ2-4|TRBV14|.|.
TGTGCCAGCAGTCAGGGGTTGGTAAACATTCAGTACTTC
CASSQGLVNIQYF
>TRBJ2-7|TRBV5-6|.|TRBD1
TGTGCCAGCAGCCCAGAGGGACAGGCAATTTACGAGCAGTACTTC
CASSPEGQAIYEQYF
>TRBJ1-3|TRBV3-1/TRBV3-2|.|.
TGTGCCAGCAGCCAAGATACGACAGGAGGAAACACCATATATTTT
CASSQDTTGGNTIYF
>TRBJ1-5|TRBV6-5|.|TRBD1
TGTGCCAGCAGTTACTTCGGACAGGGAAATCAGCCCCAGCATTTT
CASSYFGQGNQPQHF
>TRBJ1-5|TRBV20-1|.|.
TGCAGTGCTAGTCCAGGGGCCTACAATCAGCCCCAGCATTTT
CSASPGAYNQPQHF
>TRBJ1-2|TRBV11-1|once|TRBD1
TGTGCCAGCAGCCGATCGTCGGGACAGGGGTTAAATGGCTACACCTTC
CASSRSSGQGLNGYTF
>TRBJ1-2|TRBV10-1|few|TRBD1
TGCGCCAGCAGTGAGCCTGACAGGGTAGGATATGGCTACACCTTC
CASSEPDRVGYGYTF
>TRBJ2-5|TRBV29-1|.|TRBD2
TGCAGCGTTGAAGATTATAGCGGGAGTCCAGAGACCCAGTACTTC
CSVEDYSGSPETQYF
>TRBJ2-5|TRBV6-2/TRBV6-3|.|.
TGTGCCAGCAGCCCCGGGAGTCATGGGGAGACCCAGTACTTC
CASSPGSHGETQYF
>TRBJ2-1|TRBV11-2|.|.
TGTGCCAGCAGCTTGGGCCATAACAATGAGCAGTTCTTC
CASSLGHNNEQFF
>TRBJ1-1|TRBV5-4|.|.
TGTGCCAGCAGCTTGGATACAGCCGGCACTGAAGCTTTCTTT
CASSLDTAGTEAFF
>TRBJ2-3|TRBV10-3|.|TRBD2
TGTGCCATCAGTCTGACTAGCCGAGGATCAGGTACGCAGTATTTT
CAISLTSRGSGTQYF
>TRBJ2-3|TRBV13|.|TRBD2
TGTGCCAGCAGCCAGATACTAGCGGGGGGGCCGTCAGATACGCAGTATTTT
CASSQILAGGPSDTQYF
>TRBJ2-5|TRBV9|.|TRBD2
TGTGCCAGCAGCGCAGGTAGCGGGAGGGAGGAGACCCAGTACTTC
CASSAGSGREETQYF
>TRBJ2-1|TRBV7-8|.|TRBD1
TGTGCCAGCAGCCCCTTACAGGGGGCGCGGAATGAGCAGTTCTTC
CASSPLQGARNEQFF
>TRBJ1-5|TRBV27|.|.
TGTGCCAGCAGTTTATCCCCAATTCAGCCCCAGCATTTT
CASSLSPIQPQHF
>TRBJ1-1|TRBV7-2|.|.
TGTGCCAGCAGCTTACGGGGGGACGGGGGTGAAGCTTTCTTT
CASSLRGDGGEAFF
>TRBJ2-1|TRBV5-1|.|TRBD2
TGCGCCAGCAGCTTAAGGACTAGCGGCGATACTATCGAGCAGTTCTTC
CASSLRTSGDTIEQFF
>TRBJ2-1|TRBV9|.|.
TGTGCCAGCAAGCGTGACAATGAGCAGTTCTTC
CASKRDNEQFF
>TRBJ2-7|TRBV13|.|TRBD1
TGTGCCAGCAGACCGGGACAGAACTCCTACGAGCAGTACTTC
CASRPGQNSYEQYF
>TRBJ1-5|TRBV19|.|.
TGTGCCAGTAGAAAAACCCGGGACTCGAATCAGCCCCAGCATTTT
CASRKTRDSNQPQHF
>TRBJ1-1|TRBV27|.|TRBD1
TGTGCCAGCAGTTTAATCGCAACTTGGGACAGCCGAGCGTTGGGCACTGAAGCTTTCTTT
CASSLIATWDSRALGTEAFF
>TRBJ2-2|TRBV10-3|.|TRBD1
TGTGCCATCAGAGGCGACAGGGCCGGGGAGCTGTTTTTT
CAIRGDRAGELFF
>TRBJ1-2|TRBV6-5|.|.
TGTGCCAGCAGTTACTGGGGGGGCCGAAAAAACTATGGCTACACCTTC
CASSYWGGRKNYGYTF
>TRBJ2-7|TRBV11-2|.|TRBD2
TGTGCCAGCAGCTCCCTAGAGGGACTAGGGAGGTCCTACGAGCAGTACTTC
CASSSLEGLGRSYEQYF
>TRBJ1-6|TRBV15|few|TRBD1
TGTGCCACCAGCAGAGATCTCGGACAGGGAAAAAGGCATTCACCCCTCCACTTT
CATSRDLGQGKRHSPLHF
>TRBJ2-7|TRBV5-1|.|TRBD1
TGCGCCAGCACCGAGGGGGCCCCAACCAACTACGAGCAGTACTTC
CASTEGAPTNYEQYF
>TRBJ2-1|TRBV7-2|.|.
TGTGCCAGCAGCCTGGGCCCCGTCTTTAATTACAATGAGCAGTTCTTC
CASSLGPVFNYNEQFF
>TRBJ1-4|TRBV30|.|TRBD1
TGTGCCTGGAGCAATCCCAGGAACAGGGGGGGTAATGAAAAACTGTTTTTT
CAWSNPRNRGGNEKLFF
>TRBJ2-7|TRBV27|.|TRBD1
TGTGCCAGCAGTCGACAGGGACGCTCCTACGAGCAGTACTTC
CASSRQGRSYEQYF
>TRBJ1-1|TRBV11-2|.|TRBD1
TGTGCCAGCAGCTACGGACAGGGTTATTGGACTGAAGCTTTCTTT
CASSYGQGYWTEAFF
>TRBJ1-2|TRBV6-1|once|TRBD1
TGTGCCAGCAGTGAAGACTTAGACAGGGGCCTCTATGGCTACACCTTC
CASSEDLDRGLYGYTF
>TRBJ1-2|TRBV18|.|TRBD1
TGTGCCAGCTCACCTGCCCCCGGGACAGACCTCTATGGCTACACCTTC
CASSPAPGTDLYGYTF
>TRBJ1-1|TRBV3-1/TRBV3-2|few|.
TGTGCCAGCAGTCGCCTAGAAACTGAAGCTTTCTTT
CASSRLETEAFF
>TRBJ2-2|TRBV2|few|.
TGTGCCAGCAGACTACAGGGTCACACCGGGGAGCTGTTTTTT
CASRLQGHTGELFF
>TRBJ2-1|TRBV10-3|once|TRBD2
TGTGCCATCAGTACAGCTAGCGGGGGGGCTCTTTACAATGAGCAGTTCTTC
CAISTASGGALYNEQFF
>TRBJ2-5|TRBV20-1|.|.
TGCAGTGCTAGTGGGCAGGGGAGTTTAGAGACCCAGTACTTC
CSASGQGSLETQYF
>TRBJ1-5|TRBV28|.|.
TGTGCCAGCAGTTTAAGGGACCGGGAGGTCCAGCCCCAGCATTTT
CASSLRDREVQPQHF
>TRBJ2-1|TRBV5-8|.|TRBD2
TGTGCCAGCAGCTTGAGAGCGGGAGGTCGTGAGCAGTTCTTC
CASSLRAGGREQFF